This T cell receptor beta chain is from a study of blood T cell repertoires in COVID-19 (dated by TCRdb to the early 2020s). Regarding the complete study: Samples covering the acute and convalescent phases of COVID-19 were provided by collaborators in the United States, Italy and Spain. The material from the prospective study consisted of cDNA or gDNA derived from T cells, B-cell-depleted T cells, or PBMCs. Subjects who had been exposed to COVID-19, were actively infected with it, or had recovered from it provided the deeply sampled blood TCRbeta repertoires that made up the dataset. The repertoires were released in a freely available public database intended as a resource for research on the immune response to SARS-CoV-2. Samples came from the ongoing ImmuneRACE study (first 160 participants) plus 1,254 subjects from 6 global collaborators. The sample metadata nearly always contained a de-identified subject ID, COVID-19 status, age in years and sex. Where available, HLA class I and class II types were obtained from metadata supplied by the sample provider rather than from assay-based typing. Overall results and qualifications from the work: How much clinical and demographic metadata was included differed by source and by participant, and the metadata was provided uncurated.

Each collaborating institution followed its own protocols to collect whole blood in K2EDTA tubes. For TCRbeta analysis, collaborator samples were shipped as frozen whole blood, as isolated PBMCs, or as DNA extracted from either sample type. Clipping removes 6 bases from V and 1 base from J, with 8 as the unmatched junction base count. The germline V gene (reference sequence) provides CDR1 MNHNY and CDR2 SVGAGI. The CDR3 contains 16 residues, cysteine and phenylalanine counted. The sequence is cut down to CDR3 DNA, 48 bases in frame from base 1. TCRbeta CDR3 regions were amplified from genomic DNA by means of the immunoSEQ Assay, a bias-controlled multiplex PCR. The original methods were these. The number of nucleated cells in each sample was estimated by amplification of reference gene primers within the assay. Sequence reads were collapsed and filtered to measure the absolute abundance of every unique TCRbeta CDR3 rearrangement. Productive Simpson clonality was computed per sample as the square root of Simpson's diversity index over productive rearrangements. Not all clones reach the TCRdb copy of this immuneACCESS table, which keeps in-frame sequences only. Checked studies attribute under half of the gap to unresolved V genes and leave the rest unexplained. V, J and clone size are those of that table, while D and trimming were read from the DNA. The sample profile shows 90,000 to 130,000 clones; 80% to 85% of them were found once. 0.7% to 0.85% of the sample belongs to the ten largest clones.

This clone was seen only a few times. Its antigen remains undetermined. No per-base quality is available; no much larger clone lies one base away. The clonotype originates from a woman aged 70-85 years with acute or convalescent COVID-19. Material: peripheral blood. The V and J genes are TRBV6-6 and TRBJ2-7, with TRBD1 matching 11 junction bases. The CDR3 region has the sequence CASRNPGQGASYEQYF. The DNA sequence is given as TGTGCCAGCAGGAACCCTGGACAGGGGGCTTCCTACGAGCAGTACTTC.